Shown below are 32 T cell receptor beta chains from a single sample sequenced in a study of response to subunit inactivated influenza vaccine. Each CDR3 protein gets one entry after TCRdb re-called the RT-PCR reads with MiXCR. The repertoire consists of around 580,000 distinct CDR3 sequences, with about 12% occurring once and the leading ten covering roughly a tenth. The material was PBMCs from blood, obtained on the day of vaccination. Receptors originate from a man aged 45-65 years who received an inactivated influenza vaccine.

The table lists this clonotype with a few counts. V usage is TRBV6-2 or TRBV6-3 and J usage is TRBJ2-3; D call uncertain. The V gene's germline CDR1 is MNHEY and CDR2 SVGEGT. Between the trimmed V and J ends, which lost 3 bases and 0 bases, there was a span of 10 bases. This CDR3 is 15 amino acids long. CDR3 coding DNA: TGTGCCAGCAGTTATGGTGGGCAGAGCACAGATACGCAGTATTTT. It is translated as CASSYGGQSTDTQYF.

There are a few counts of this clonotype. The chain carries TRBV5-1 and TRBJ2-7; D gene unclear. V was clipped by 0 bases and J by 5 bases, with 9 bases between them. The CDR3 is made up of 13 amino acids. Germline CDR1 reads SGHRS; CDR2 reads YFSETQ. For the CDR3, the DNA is TGCGCCAGCAGCTTGGGTACGATCGACGAGCAGTACTTC. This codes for CASSLGTIDEQYF.

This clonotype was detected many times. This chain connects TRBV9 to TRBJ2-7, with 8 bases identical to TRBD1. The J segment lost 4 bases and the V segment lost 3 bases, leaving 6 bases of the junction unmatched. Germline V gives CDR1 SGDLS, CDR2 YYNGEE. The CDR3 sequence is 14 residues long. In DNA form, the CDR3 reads TGTGCCAGCAGCGCAGGGAACAGGGGGTACGAGCAGTACTTC. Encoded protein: CASSAGNRGYEQYF.

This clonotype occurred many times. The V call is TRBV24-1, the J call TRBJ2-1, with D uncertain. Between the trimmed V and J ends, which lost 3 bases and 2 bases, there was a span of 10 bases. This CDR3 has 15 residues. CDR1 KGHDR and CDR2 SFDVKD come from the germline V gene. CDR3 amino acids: CATSDPGRTYNEQFF. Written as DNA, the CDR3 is TGTGCCACCAGTGATCCTGGACGAACCTACAATGAGCAGTTCTTC.

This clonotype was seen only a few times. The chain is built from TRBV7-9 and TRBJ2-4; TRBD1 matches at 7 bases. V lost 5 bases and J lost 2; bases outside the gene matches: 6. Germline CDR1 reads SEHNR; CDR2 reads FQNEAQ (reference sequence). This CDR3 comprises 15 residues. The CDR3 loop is CASSAGQATKNIQYF. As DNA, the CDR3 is TGTGCCAGCAGCGCCGGACAGGCAACCAAAAACATTCAGTACTTC.

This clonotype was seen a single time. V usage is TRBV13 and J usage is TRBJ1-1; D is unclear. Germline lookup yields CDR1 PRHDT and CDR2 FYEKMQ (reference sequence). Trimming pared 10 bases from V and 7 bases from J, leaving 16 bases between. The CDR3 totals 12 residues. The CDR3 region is CAMGPGPVEAFF. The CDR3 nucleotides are TGTGCCATGGGCCCCGGACCGGTTGAAGCTTTCTTT.

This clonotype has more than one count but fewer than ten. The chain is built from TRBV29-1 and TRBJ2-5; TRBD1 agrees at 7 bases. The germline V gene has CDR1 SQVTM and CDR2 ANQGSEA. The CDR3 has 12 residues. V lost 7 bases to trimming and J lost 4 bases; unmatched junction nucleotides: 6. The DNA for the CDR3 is TGCAGCGCCAAGGGGGCAGGAGAGACCCAGTACTTC. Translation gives CSAKGAGETQYF.

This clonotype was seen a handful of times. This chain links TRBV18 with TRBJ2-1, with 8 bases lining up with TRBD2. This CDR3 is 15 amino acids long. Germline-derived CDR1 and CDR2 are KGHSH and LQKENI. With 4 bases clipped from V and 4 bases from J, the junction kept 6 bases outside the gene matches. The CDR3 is CASSHREGIYNEQFF. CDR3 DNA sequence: TGTGCCAGCTCACACCGGGAGGGGATTTACAATGAGCAGTTCTTC.

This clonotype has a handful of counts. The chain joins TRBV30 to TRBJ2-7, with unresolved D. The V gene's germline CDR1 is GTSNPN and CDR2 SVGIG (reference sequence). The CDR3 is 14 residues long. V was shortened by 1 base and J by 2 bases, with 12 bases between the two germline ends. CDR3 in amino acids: CAWSGSRRTYEQYF. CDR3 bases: TGTGCCTGGAGTGGTAGCAGGCGAACCTACGAGCAGTACTTC.

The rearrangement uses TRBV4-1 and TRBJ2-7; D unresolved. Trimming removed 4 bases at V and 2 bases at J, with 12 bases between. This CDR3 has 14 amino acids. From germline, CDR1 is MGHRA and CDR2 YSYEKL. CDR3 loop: CASSPPGETYEQYF. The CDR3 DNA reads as TGCGCCAGCAGCCCCCCTGGGGAAACCTACGAGCAGTACTTC.

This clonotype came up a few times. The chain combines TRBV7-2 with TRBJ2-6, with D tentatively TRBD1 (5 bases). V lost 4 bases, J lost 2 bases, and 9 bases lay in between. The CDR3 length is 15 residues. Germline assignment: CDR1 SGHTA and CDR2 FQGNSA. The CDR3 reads CASSSRVAGANVLTF. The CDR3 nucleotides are TGTGCCAGCAGCTCCAGGGTTGCTGGGGCCAACGTCCTGACTTTC.

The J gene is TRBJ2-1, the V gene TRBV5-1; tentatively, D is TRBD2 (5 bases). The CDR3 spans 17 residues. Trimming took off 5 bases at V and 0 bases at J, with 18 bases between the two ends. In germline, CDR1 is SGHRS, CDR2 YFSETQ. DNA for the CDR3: TGCGCCAGCAGAACCCCCCCGGGGTCTAGCTCCTACAATGAGCAGTTCTTC. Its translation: CASRTPPGSSSYNEQFF.

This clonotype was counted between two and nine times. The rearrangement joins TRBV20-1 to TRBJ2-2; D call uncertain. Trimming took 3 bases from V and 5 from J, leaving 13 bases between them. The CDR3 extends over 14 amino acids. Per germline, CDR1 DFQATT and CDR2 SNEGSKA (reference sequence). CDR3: CSASRIVETGELFF. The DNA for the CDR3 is TGCAGTGCTAGTAGAATAGTAGAGACCGGGGAGCTGTTTTTT.

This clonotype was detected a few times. The CDR3 reads CASSPYKLQETQYF. The CDR3 nucleotides read TGTGCCAGCAGTCCCTACAAACTCCAAGAGACCCAGTACTTC. The chain uses TRBV12-3 or TRBV12-4 and TRBJ2-5; D is uncertain. The CDR3 contains 14 residues. The V end was cut by 5 bases, the J end by 1 base, with 11 bases between.

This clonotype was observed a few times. This CDR3 is CASSQGGSGSRTDTQYF. The CDR3 DNA reads TGTGCCAGCAGCCAAGGGGGTAGCGGGAGTAGAACAGATACGCAGTATTTT. This chain uses TRBV4-2 with TRBJ2-3; TRBD2 aligns across 9 bases. J lost 3 bases, V lost 1 base, and 8 bases had no gene match. Germline V lookup: CDR1 LGHNA, CDR2 YNFKEQ. This CDR3 spans 17 amino acids.

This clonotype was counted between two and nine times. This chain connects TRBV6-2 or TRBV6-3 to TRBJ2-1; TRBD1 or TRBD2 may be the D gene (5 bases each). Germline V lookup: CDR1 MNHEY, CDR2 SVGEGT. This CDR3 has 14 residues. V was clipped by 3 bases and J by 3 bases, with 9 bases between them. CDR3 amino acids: CASSYVGRYNEQFF. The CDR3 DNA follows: TGTGCCAGCAGTTATGTGGGACGCTACAATGAGCAGTTCTTC.

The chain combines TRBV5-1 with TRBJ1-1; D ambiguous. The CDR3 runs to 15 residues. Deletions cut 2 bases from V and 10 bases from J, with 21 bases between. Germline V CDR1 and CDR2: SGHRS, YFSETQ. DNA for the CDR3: TGCGCCAGCAGCTTAATAACCGGGTCCACGCGCGGAGCTTTCTTT. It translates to CASSLITGSTRGAFF.

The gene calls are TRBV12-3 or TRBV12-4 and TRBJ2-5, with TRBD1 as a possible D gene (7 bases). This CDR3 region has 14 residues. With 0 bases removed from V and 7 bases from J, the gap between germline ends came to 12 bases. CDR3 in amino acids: CASSLAGQGGTQYF. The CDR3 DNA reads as TGTGCCAGCAGTTTAGCAGGCCAGGGGGGGACCCAGTACTTC.

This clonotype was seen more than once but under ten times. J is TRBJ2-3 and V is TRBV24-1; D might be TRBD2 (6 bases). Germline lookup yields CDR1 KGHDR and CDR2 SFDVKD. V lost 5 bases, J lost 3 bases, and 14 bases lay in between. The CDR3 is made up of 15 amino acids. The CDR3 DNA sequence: TGTGCCACCAGTGGCGGGACCATATCGACAGATACGCAGTATTTT. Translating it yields CATSGGTISTDTQYF.

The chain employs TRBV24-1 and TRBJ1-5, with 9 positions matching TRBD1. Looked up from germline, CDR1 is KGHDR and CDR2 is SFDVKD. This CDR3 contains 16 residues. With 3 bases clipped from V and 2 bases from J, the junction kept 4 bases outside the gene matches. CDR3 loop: CATSDRTGAGNQPQHF. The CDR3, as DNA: TGTGCCACCAGTGATCGGACAGGGGCTGGCAATCAGCCCCAGCATTTT.

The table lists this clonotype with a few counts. CDR3: CASSLWGTAQNYEQYF. Here the CDR3 DNA reads TGCGCCAGCAGCTTGTGGGGGACAGCCCAAAACTACGAGCAGTACTTC. The gene calls are TRBV5-1 and TRBJ2-7; 7 bases fit TRBD1. The CDR3 spans 16 residues. The ends lost 1 base at V and 3 bases at J; junction bases unmatched: 10. Germline loops: CDR1 SGHRS, CDR2 YFSETQ.

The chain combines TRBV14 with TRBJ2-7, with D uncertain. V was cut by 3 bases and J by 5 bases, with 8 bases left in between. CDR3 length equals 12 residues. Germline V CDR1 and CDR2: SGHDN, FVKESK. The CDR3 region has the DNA TGTGCCAGCAGCCACACTTACCACGAGCAGTACTTC. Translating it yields CASSHTYHEQYF.

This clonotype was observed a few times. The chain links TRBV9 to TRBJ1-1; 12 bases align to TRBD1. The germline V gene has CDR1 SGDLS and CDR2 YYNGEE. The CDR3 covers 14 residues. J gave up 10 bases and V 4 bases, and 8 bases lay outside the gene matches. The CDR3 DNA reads TGTGCCAGCAGCTTTGGGACAGGGGGCCGGGGAGCTTTCTTT. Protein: CASSFGTGGRGAFF.

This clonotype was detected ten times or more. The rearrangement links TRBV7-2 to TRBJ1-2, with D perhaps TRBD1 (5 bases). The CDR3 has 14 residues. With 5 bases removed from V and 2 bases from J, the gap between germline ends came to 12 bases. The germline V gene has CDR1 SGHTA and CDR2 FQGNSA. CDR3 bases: TGTGCCAGCAGCCTGCCGACAGAAAACTATGGCTACACCTTC. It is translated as CASSLPTENYGYTF.

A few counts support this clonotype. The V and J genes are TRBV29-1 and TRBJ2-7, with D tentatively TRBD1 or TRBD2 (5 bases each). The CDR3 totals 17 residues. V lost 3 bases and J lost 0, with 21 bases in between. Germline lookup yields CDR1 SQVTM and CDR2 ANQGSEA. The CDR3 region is CSVETSSGPESSYEQYF. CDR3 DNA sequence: TGCAGCGTTGAGACATCATCGGGACCAGAGAGCTCCTACGAGCAGTACTTC.

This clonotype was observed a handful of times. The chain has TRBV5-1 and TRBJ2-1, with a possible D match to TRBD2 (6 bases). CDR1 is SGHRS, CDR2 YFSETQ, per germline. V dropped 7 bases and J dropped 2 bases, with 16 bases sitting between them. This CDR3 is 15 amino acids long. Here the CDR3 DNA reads TGCGCCAGCGGAAGGTCTAGCGAGCCCTACAATGAGCAGTTCTTC. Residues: CASGRSSEPYNEQFF.

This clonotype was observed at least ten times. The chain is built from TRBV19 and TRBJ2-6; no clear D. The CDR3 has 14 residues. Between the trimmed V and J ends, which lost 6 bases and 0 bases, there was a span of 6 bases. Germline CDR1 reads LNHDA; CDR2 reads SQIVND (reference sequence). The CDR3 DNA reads TGTGCCAGTAGGGCTAACTCTGGGGCCAACGTCCTGACTTTC. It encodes CASRANSGANVLTF.

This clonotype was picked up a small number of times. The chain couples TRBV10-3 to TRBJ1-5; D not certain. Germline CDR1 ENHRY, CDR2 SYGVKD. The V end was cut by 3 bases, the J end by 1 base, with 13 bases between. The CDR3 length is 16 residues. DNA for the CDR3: TGTGCCATCAGTGAAGGATCGGCCAGGAGCAATCAGCCCCAGCATTTT. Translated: CAISEGSARSNQPQHF.

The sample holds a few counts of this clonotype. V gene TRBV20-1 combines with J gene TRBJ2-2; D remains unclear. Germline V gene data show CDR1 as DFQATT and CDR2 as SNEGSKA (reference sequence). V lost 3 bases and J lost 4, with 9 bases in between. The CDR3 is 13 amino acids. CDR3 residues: CSASMISTGELFF. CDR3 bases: TGCAGTGCTAGTATGATATCCACCGGGGAGCTGTTTTTT.

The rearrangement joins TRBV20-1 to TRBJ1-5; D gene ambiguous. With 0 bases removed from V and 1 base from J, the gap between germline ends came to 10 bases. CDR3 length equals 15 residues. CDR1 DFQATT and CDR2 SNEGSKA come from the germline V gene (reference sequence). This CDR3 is CSARDVITSNQPQHF. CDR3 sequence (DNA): TGCAGTGCTAGAGATGTCATTACGAGCAATCAGCCCCAGCATTTT.

The CDR3 nucleotides read TGCGCCAGCAGCCAAGGCCCCCCCAGGAGCTCCTATAATTCACCCCTCCACTTT. Translated, it gives CASSQGPPRSSYNSPLHF. The rearrangement uses TRBV4-1 and TRBJ1-6, with D unclear. V was cut by 1 base and J by 0 bases, with 13 bases left in between. The CDR3 length is 18 residues. CDR1 is MGHRA and CDR2 is YSYEKL in the germline V gene.

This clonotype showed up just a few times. The CDR3 DNA reads TGTGCCAGCAGTTTAGCCCCCAGGGGGAATGAGCAGTTCTTC. This gives the protein CASSLAPRGNEQFF. The chain is built from TRBV12-3 or TRBV12-4 and TRBJ2-1, with 7 bases lining up with TRBD1. J was trimmed by 7 bases and V by 0 bases; bases with no gene match: 3. The CDR3 covers 14 residues.